Included here is one TCR beta chain sequence, with context. Its cognate antigen has yet to be identified. The data derive from a study of monozygotic twins with inflammatory bowel disease (dated by TCRdb to the late 2010s). Study-wide context: The complete study included 28 monozygotic twin pairs: 19 IBD-discordant Danish pairs and nine German pairs, of which four were IBD-concordant and five were IBD-discordant. Within discordant pairs, disease-associated traits were sought mainly by comparing IBD patients with their genetically identical healthy co-twins. Each individual had, on average, about 151 000 unique TCRalpha sequences and 181 000 unique TCRbeta sequences available for analysis. Study-wide findings and limitations: Different T cell subtypes could not be distinguished in the analysis. No single strong signal or clonotype linked to IBD turned up in the results, so the idea that one exists was not supported. Compared with healthy twins, IBD patients shared fewer clonotypes with other individuals, and the difference was most pronounced in patients with signs of disease activity. A decrease in TCRbeta repertoire diversity, as measured by inverse Simpson index, was observed in IBD patients compared with their healthy co-twins. Because patients were on differing immunosuppressive treatments, the repertoires may have picked up extra background noise and inter-individual variability. Repertoire similarity did not differ between concordant and discordant twins, possibly due to limited statistical power.

From each donor, a roughly 2.7 ml peripheral blood sample was collected into PAXgene tubes and stored at -80 degrees C. Total RNA was isolated from whole blood with the PAXgene blood miRNA kit on an automated QIAcube, without T cell sorting. Peripheral blood from monozygotic twin pairs, either concordant or discordant for inflammatory bowel disease, underwent deep TCRalpha and TCRbeta repertoire profiling that used unique molecular barcoding. Smoking habits were recorded for all twin pairs, and each individual was classified as a current, former or never smoker. The library was generated by 5' RACE. Preparation of each TCR library used around 3,500 ng of total RNA. For each sample, cDNA synthesis was carried out in eight separate reactions using SMARTScribe reverse transcriptase. During cDNA synthesis, template switching was used to introduce unique molecular identifiers that contained a 6-nucleotide sample barcode. Amplification of TCRalpha and TCRbeta cDNA involved two nested PCRs of around 15 and 9 cycles, and each PCR was followed by bead purification. Before amplification, the cDNA was treated with uracil DNA-glycosylase and purified using the QIAquick PCR purification kit. The second PCR added Illumina TruSeq-compatible adapters along with sample-specific barcodes. Library quality and concentration were checked on TapeStation and Qubit, and libraries were pooled at roughly 5.1 ng each. Pooled libraries were sequenced on an Illumina HiSeq2500 single-index Rapid Run with 2 x 100 bp reads and custom sequencing primers. The paper's data handling went like this. MiGEC version 1.2.6 was used for UMI-based consensus assembly to correct PCR and sequencing errors. V(D)J alignment, clonotype assembly and CDR3 extraction were performed with MiXCR version 2.1.1. To normalise gene usage, clonotype sharing and MAIT/NKT TCR abundance, the analysis used the top 1000, 10 000 and 20 000 clonotypes per sample. Diversity was computed as the inverse Simpson index with the vegan R package after downsampling to 27 000 UMIs. Statistical testing used paired Mann-Whitney U tests on the discordant twin pairs and applied Benjamini-Hochberg correction for multiple testing. One entry per CDR3 protein sequence results from the TCRdb reprocessing of the reads, with DNA left out. TCRdb's processing, not the study's, gives the V and J calls here. This sample's listing comprises approximately 150,000 distinct CDR3 sequences. Around 6.8% of the sample goes to the ten largest clones.

Sequenced sample: blood. This TCR was sampled from a human donor with ulcerative colitis or Crohn's disease, or a healthy co-twin of an affected twin (not recorded which).

The CDR3: CATSRDRGGGSYNEQFF. The receptor chain draws on TRBV15 and TRBJ2-1; the TRBD1 assignment by TCRdb is unverifiable without DNA. The CDR3 starts with the cysteine, ends with the phenylalanine, and has 17 residues. There is no recorded DNA. The germline V gene (reference sequence) supplies CDR1 LNHNV and CDR2 YYDKDF.